Sequencing of this T cell receptor (beta chain) was carried out in a study of PD-1 blockade in mismatch repair-deficient tumors. TCRdb's copy holds only in-frame clones and misses some; the assay was immunoSEQ multiplex PCR. The data show about 17,000 clones, nearly 85% seen once. The CDR3 runs 14 residues. Germline lookup yields CDR1 MNHNS and CDR2 SASEGT. Trimming at V came to 8 bases and at J to 8 bases, leaving 8 bases not matched to a gene. The TCR-sequenced patients were a few responders to pembrolizumab. Study observations and caveats: Tumor-resident clones, often absent from pretreatment blood, expanded after pembrolizumab and then contracted.

On this clone: Its antigen is currently unknown.

The specimen was PBMCs, collected roughly 24 weeks after starting pembrolizumab. This chain connects TRBV6-1 to TRBJ1-6, with 8 bases identical to TRBD1. This receptor was obtained from an adult with mismatch repair-deficient cancer. CDR3 residues: CASDSGGFDSPLHF. Here the CDR3 DNA reads TGTGCCAGCGATTCAGGGGGCTTCGATTCACCCCTCCACTTT.